Following are 19 T cell receptor beta chains from one sample sequenced in a study of blood T cell repertoires in COVID-19. Assay used: immunoSEQ multiplex PCR; TCRdb lists only in-frame clones, some missing. The sample includes about 150,000 clones, 81% of them seen just once. Sequencing was done on a sample of peripheral blood. The receptors shown here come from a human donor with acute or convalescent COVID-19. The donor label of this sample is uncertain.

The chain combines TRBV10-3 with TRBJ2-3, with 14 nucleotides matching TRBD2. The CDR3 runs to 17 residues. Trimming took 3 bases from V and 3 from J; bases not matched to a gene: 5. Per germline, CDR1 ENHRY and CDR2 SYGVKD. The CDR3 DNA follows: TGTGCCATCAGTGAAGGGACTAGCGGGGGTTCGACAGATACGCAGTATTTT. Amino acid sequence: CAISEGTSGGSTDTQYF.

This clone came up once. CDR3 amino acids: CASSFSMVGRLHEQYF. CDR3 DNA: TGTGCCAGCAGCTTCTCCATGGTTGGCAGGCTCCACGAGCAGTACTTC. V is TRBV9 and J is TRBJ2-7, with D hard to call. V dropped 4 bases and J dropped 5 bases, with 22 bases sitting between them. CDR3 length equals 16 residues. Germline-derived CDR1 and CDR2 are SGDLS and YYNGEE. Filled out from reference TRBV9 and TRBJ2-7, the complete variable domain reads DSGVTQTPKHLITATGQRVTLRCSPRSGDLSVYWYQQSLDQGLQFLIQYYNGEERAKGNILERFSAQQFPDLHSELNLSSLELGDSALYFCASSFSMVGRLHEQYFGPGTRLTVT.

The table lists this clone with a count of one. The rearrangement uses TRBV3-1 (or the pseudogene TRBV3-2) and TRBJ1-6; a possible D gene is TRBD1 (5 bases). CDR1 is LGHDT, CDR2 YNNKEL, per germline (reference sequence). Trimming took off 0 bases at V and 3 bases at J, with 9 bases between the two ends. The CDR3 extends over 16 amino acids. The CDR3 nucleotides read TGTGCCAGCAGCCAAGAGGGGCAGTTCTATAATTCACCCCTCCACTTT. Translated: CASSQEGQFYNSPLHF.

This rearrangement joins TRBV30 to TRBJ1-2; tentative D call: TRBD1 (5 bases). V was shortened by 0 bases and J by 5 bases, with 13 bases between the two germline ends. CDR1 and CDR2 from the germline V gene are GTSNPN and SVGIG (reference sequence). The CDR3 spans 14 residues. CDR3: CAWSVGAGKYGYTF. In DNA, the CDR3 is TGTGCCTGGAGTGTAGGGGCAGGGAAGTATGGCTACACCTTC.

The chain employs TRBV29-1 and TRBJ1-1; 7 nucleotides match TRBD1. Germline assignment: CDR1 SQVTM and CDR2 ANQGSEA. V shed 6 bases, J shed 2 bases, and the junction held 6 bases outside the gene matches. CDR3 length: 13 amino acids. CDR3 protein: CSVAWTGNTEAFF. Here the CDR3 DNA reads TGCAGCGTCGCATGGACAGGCAACACTGAAGCTTTCTTT.

The genes are TRBV12-3 or TRBV12-4 and TRBJ1-2, with D hard to call. The CDR3 is 13 amino acids. The V gene lost 3 bases and the J gene lost 3 bases, with 8 bases spanning the gap. Here the CDR3 reads CASSFQVHYGYTF. The CDR3 DNA reads as TGTGCCAGCAGTTTTCAGGTGCACTATGGCTACACCTTC.

The chain recombines TRBV24-1 with TRBJ2-1, with 14 bases lining up with TRBD2. The CDR3 is 20 residues long. Unmatched junction bases numbered 21, after V lost 10 bases and J lost 5 bases. The germline V gene has CDR1 KGHDR and CDR2 SFDVKD. Here the CDR3 reads CATSSTGTSGGVGFHNEQFF. The CDR3 coding sequence is TGTGCCACTTCCTCAACCGGGACTAGCGGGGGTGTAGGCTTCCACAATGAGCAGTTCTTC.

V and J are TRBV27 and TRBJ1-5, with D perhaps matching TRBD1 (6 bases). The V end was cut by 2 bases, the J end by 5 bases, with 10 bases between. The CDR3 is 14 residues long. Germline CDR1 reads MNHEY; CDR2 reads SMNVEV (reference sequence). The CDR3 DNA reads as TGTGCCAGCAGTTTAGGGGGGGCATATCAGCCCCAGCATTTT. Protein: CASSLGGAYQPQHF.

The gene calls are TRBV6-5 and TRBJ1-6; unclear D gene. CDR1 MNHEY and CDR2 SVGAGI come from the germline V gene. The V end was cut by 6 bases, the J end by 8 bases, with 11 bases between. This CDR3 is 13 amino acids long. The CDR3 spells CASSPSRYSPLHF. In nucleotides, the CDR3 is TGTGCCAGCAGCCCCTCGAGGTATTCACCCCTCCACTTT.

V is TRBV5-1 and J is TRBJ1-6; the D gene is possibly TRBD1 (5 bases). V was shortened by 3 bases and J by 7 bases, with 17 bases between the two germline ends. The CDR3 covers 16 residues. CDR1 SGHRS and CDR2 YFSETQ come from the germline V gene. DNA of the CDR3: TGCGCCAGCAGCTCCCTGGGGGGAGGGACGAATTCACCCCTCCACTTT. Translation: CASSSLGGGTNSPLHF.

This chain connects TRBV19 to TRBJ1-5, with a possible D match to TRBD1 (5 bases). Germline V gene lookup returns CDR1 LNHDA and CDR2 SQIVND (reference sequence). This CDR3 contains 14 residues. Trimming stripped 4 bases from V and 5 bases from J, with 12 bases between. Here the CDR3 DNA reads TGTGCCAGTAGTACTAGGGGTAGTGATCAGCCCCAGCATTTT. It translates to CASSTRGSDQPQHF.

The CDR3 DNA follows: TGTGCCAGCAGGACAGGTTGGGACTATGGCTACACCTTC. Protein product: CASRTGWDYGYTF. This chain uses TRBV6-5 with TRBJ1-2; maybe TRBD1 (6 bases). This CDR3 has 13 amino acids. The V end lost 6 bases, the J end lost 3 bases, and 11 bases lay between the germline ends. Germline V lookup: CDR1 MNHEY, CDR2 SVGAGI.

The chain employs TRBV2 and TRBJ1-1; possibly TRBD1 for D (6 bases). V was trimmed by 2 bases and J by 1 base, leaving 11 bases between them. Germline CDR1 and CDR2: SNHLY and FYNNEI. The CDR3 length is 15 residues. CDR3 DNA sequence: TGTGCCAGCAGTGAAACTGGGACACCGAACACTGAAGCTTTCTTT. Translation: CASSETGTPNTEAFF.

This chain uses TRBV5-1 with TRBJ2-1, with D uncertain. In germline, CDR1 is SGHRS, CDR2 YFSETQ. The CDR3 is made up of 16 amino acids. V lost 2 bases to trimming and J lost 0 bases, with 12 bases between them. The CDR3 reads CASSFLGGDSYNEQFF. In DNA form, the CDR3 reads TGCGCCAGCAGCTTCCTTGGTGGAGACTCCTACAATGAGCAGTTCTTC. The whole variable domain, remainder taken from reference TRBV5-1 and TRBJ2-1, is KAGVTQTPRYLIKTRGQQVTLSCSPISGHRSVSWYQQTPGQGLQFLFEYFSETQRNKGNFPGRFSGRQFSNSRSEMNVSTLELGDSALYLCASSFLGGDSYNEQFFGPGTRLTVL.

The V call is TRBV6-1, the J call TRBJ1-1, with D tentatively TRBD1 (6 bases). Trimming took 3 bases from V and 4 from J, leaving 6 bases between them. The CDR3 runs to 12 residues. Germline loops: CDR1 MNHNS, CDR2 SASEGT. The CDR3 region has the DNA TGTGCCAGCAGTGACAGGGGCACTGAAGCTTTCTTT. This codes for CASSDRGTEAFF.

The chain has TRBV5-1 and TRBJ1-4, with D maybe TRBD1 (6 bases). The CDR3 is made up of 14 amino acids. Trimming stripped 3 bases from V and 4 bases from J, with 10 bases between. CDR1 and CDR2 from the germline V gene are SGHRS and YFSETQ. The CDR3 is CASSSTGFNEKLFF. The CDR3, as DNA: TGCGCCAGCAGCTCTACAGGGTTTAATGAAAAACTGTTTTTT.

There are a few counts of this clone. V gene TRBV13 combines with J gene TRBJ1-1, with TRBD1 identical over 8 bases. Germline trimming cut 8 bases from V and 3 bases from J; bases unmatched to any gene: 11. The CDR3 loop spans 15 amino acids. CDR1 is PRHDT and CDR2 is FYEKMQ in the germline V gene (reference sequence). The CDR3 DNA reads as TGTGCCAGCCACGGACAGGGTAGGGGATACACTGAAGCTTTCTTT. Its translation is CASHGQGRGYTEAFF.

The chain employs TRBV5-6 and TRBJ1-1; 8 bases map to TRBD1. V dropped 2 bases and J dropped 4; count of bases not matched to a gene: 4. Germline loops: CDR1 SGHDT, CDR2 YYEEEE. The CDR3 covers 14 residues. The CDR3 nucleotides read TGTGCCAGCAGCTTACAGGGGGGGATCACTGAAGCTTTCTTT. Its protein is CASSLQGGITEAFF.

The chain is built from TRBV18 and TRBJ1-1; unclear D gene. The CDR3 extends over 15 amino acids. Germline lookup yields CDR1 KGHSH and CDR2 LQKENI. With 3 bases removed from V and 1 base from J, the gap between germline ends came to 12 bases. CDR3 nucleotide sequence: TGTGCCAGCTCACCTGCAGGAACGAAGAACACTGAAGCTTTCTTT. It is translated as CASSPAGTKNTEAFF.